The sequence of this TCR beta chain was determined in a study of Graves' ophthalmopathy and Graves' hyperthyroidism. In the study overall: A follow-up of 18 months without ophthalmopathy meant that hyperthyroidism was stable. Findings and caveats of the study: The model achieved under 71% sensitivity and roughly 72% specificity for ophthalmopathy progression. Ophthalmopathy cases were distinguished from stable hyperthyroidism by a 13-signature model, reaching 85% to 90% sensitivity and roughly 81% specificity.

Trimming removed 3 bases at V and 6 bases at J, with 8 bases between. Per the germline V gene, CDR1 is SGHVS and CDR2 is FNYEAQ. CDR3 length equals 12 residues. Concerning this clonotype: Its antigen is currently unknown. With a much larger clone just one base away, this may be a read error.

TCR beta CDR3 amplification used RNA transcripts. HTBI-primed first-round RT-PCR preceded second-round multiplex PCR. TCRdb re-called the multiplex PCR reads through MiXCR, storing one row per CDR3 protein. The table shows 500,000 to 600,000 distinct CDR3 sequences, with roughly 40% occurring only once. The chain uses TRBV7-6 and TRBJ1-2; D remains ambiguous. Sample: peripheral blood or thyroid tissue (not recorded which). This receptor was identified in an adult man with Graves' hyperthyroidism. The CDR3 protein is CASSFQCDGYTF. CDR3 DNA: TGTGCCAGCAGCTTTCAGTGTGATGGCTACACCTTC.